This TCR beta chain stems from a study of cytomegalovirus exposure and HLA in healthy donors. The method was immunoSEQ multiplex PCR; TCRdb's version includes in-frame clones alone and lacks a portion of them. Counted here are around 300,000 clones, 80% to 90% occurring once; the ten biggest clones make up 1%. From the 120-subject validation cohort, which was separate from the roughly 700-subject first cohort, the donors were drawn. This clone has just a few counts. In germline, CDR1 is GTSNPN, CDR2 SVGIG (reference sequence). The CDR3 is made up of 11 amino acids. J gave up 8 bases and V 5 bases, and 2 bases lay outside the gene matches.

What was sequenced was PBMCs. The chain joins TRBV30 to TRBJ1-2, with 10 positions matching TRBD1. The receptor was isolated from a woman aged 18-30 years in good health and CMV-seronegative. This CDR3 reads CAWGQGEGYTF. The CDR3 DNA reads TGTGCCTGGGGACAGGGGGAGGGCTACACCTTC.